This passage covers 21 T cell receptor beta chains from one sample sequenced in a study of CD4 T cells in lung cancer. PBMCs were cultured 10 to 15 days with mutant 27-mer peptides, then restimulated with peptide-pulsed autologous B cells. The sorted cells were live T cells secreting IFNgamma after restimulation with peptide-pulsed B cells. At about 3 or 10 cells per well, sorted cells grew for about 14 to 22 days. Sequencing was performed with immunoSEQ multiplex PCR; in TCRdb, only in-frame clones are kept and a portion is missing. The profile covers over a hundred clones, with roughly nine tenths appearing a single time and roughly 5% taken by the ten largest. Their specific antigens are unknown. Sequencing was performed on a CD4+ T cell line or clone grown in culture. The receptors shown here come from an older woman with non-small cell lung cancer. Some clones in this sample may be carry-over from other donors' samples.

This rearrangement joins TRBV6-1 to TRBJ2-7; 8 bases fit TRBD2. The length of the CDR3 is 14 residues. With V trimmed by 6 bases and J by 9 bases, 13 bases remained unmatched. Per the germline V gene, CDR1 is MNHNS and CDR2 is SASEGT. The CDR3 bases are TGTGCCAGCAGCGGTAGCAGCGGGAGATTGGGGCAGTACTTC. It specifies CASSGSSGRLGQYF.

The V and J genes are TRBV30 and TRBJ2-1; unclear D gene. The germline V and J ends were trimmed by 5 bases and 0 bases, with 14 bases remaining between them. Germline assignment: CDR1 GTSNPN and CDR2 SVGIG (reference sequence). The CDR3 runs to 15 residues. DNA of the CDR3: TGTGCCTGGCAACTGGTGCTGTACTCCTACAATGAGCAGTTCTTC. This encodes CAWQLVLYSYNEQFF.

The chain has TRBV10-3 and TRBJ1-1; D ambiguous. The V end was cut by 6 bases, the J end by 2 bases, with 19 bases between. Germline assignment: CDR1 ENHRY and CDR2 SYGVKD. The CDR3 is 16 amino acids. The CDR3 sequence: CAIRPFPEAGNTEAFF. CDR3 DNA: TGTGCCATCAGGCCCTTCCCGGAGGCGGGAAACACTGAAGCTTTCTTT.

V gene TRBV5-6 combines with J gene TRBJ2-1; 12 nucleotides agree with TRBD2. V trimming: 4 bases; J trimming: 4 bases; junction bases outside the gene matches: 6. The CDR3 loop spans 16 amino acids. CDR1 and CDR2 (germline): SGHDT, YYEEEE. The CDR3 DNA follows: TGTGCCAGCAGCACCCGACTAGCGGGAGAGTACAATGAGCAGTTCTTC. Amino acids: CASSTRLAGEYNEQFF.

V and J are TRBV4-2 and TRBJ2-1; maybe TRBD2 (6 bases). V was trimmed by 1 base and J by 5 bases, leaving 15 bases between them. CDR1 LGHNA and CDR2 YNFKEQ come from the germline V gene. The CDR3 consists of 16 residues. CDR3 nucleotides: TGTGCCAGCAGCCAAGGGGACTCGATAAAGAACAATGAGCAGTTCTTC. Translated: CASSQGDSIKNNEQFF.

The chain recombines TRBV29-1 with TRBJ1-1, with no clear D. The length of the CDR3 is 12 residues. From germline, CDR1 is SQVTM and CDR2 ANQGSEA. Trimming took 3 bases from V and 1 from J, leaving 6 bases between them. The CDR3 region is CSVDTKNTEAFF. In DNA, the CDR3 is TGCAGCGTTGACACCAAGAACACTGAAGCTTTCTTT.

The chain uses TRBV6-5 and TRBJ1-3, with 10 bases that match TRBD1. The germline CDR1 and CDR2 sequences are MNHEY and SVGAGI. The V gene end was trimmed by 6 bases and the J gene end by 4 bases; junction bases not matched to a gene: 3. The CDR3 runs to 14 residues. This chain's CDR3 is CASRQGQGGNTIYF. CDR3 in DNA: TGTGCCAGCAGACAGGGACAGGGGGGAAACACCATATATTTT.

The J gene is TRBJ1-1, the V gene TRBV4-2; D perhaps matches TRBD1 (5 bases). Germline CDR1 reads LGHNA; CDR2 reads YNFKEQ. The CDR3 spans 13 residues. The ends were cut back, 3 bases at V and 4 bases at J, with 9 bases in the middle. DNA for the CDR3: TGTGCCAGCAGCCAGCAGGGTAGCACTGAAGCTTTCTTT. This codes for CASSQQGSTEAFF.

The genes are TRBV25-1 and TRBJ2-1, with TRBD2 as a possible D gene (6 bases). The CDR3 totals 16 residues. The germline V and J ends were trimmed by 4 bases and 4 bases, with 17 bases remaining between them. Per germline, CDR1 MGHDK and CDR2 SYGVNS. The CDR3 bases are TGTGCCAGCAGTGGCCCGGGACTCAGCACATACAATGAGCAGTTCTTC. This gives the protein CASSGPGLSTYNEQFF.

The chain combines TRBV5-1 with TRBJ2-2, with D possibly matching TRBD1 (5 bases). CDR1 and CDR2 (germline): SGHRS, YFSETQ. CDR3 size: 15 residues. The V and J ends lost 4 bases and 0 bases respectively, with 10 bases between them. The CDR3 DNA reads TGCGCCAGCAGCCTGACAGTTTCGAACACCGGGGAGCTGTTTTTT. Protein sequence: CASSLTVSNTGELFF.

The CDR3 bases are TGTGCCAGCAGCCAGCAGGGTAGCACTGAAGCTTTCTTT. Its translation is CASSQQGSTEAFF. The chain is built from TRBV7-2 and TRBJ1-1; possibly TRBD1 for D (5 bases). The CDR3 has 13 amino acids. The V end lost 5 bases, the J end lost 4 bases, and 11 bases lay between the germline ends. Per germline, CDR1 SGHTA and CDR2 FQGNSA.

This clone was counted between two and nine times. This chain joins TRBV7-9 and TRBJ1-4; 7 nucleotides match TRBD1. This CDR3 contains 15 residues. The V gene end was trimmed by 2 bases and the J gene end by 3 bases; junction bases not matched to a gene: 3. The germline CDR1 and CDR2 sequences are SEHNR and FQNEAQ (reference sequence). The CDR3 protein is CASSLLTGPNEKLFF. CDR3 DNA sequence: TGTGCCAGCAGCTTACTGACAGGGCCTAATGAAAAACTGTTTTTT.

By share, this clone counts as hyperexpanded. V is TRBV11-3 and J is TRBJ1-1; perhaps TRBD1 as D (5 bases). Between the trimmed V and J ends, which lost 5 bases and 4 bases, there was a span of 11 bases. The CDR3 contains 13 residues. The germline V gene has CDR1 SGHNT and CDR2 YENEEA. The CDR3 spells CASSQQGSTEAFF. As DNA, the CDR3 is TGTGCCAGCAGCCAGCAGGGTAGCACTGAAGCTTTCTTT.

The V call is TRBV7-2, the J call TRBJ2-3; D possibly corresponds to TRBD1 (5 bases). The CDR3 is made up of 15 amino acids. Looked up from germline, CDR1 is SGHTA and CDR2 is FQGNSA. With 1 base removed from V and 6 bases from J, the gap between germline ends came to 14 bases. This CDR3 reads CASSLEGLRGDTQYF. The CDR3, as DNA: TGTGCCAGCAGCTTAGAGGGGTTAAGGGGTGATACGCAGTATTTT.

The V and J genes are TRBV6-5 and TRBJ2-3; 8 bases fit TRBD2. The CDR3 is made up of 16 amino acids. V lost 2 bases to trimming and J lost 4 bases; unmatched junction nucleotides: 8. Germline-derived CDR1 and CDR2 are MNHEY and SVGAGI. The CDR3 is CASSYRAGGGPDTQYF. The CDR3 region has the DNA TGTGCCAGCAGTTACCGCGCGGGAGGAGGGCCAGATACGCAGTATTTT.

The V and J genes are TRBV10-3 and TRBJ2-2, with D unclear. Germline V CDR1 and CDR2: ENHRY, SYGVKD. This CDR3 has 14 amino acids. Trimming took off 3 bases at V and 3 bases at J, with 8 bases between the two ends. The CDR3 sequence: CAISERSHTGELFF. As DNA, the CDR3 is TGTGCCATCAGTGAACGGTCTCACACCGGGGAGCTGTTTTTT.

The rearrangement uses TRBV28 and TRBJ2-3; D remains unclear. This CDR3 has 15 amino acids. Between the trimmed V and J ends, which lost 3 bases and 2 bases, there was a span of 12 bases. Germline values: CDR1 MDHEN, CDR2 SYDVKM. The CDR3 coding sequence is TGTGCCAGCAGTTTTCGGGTCGAAGACACAGATACGCAGTATTTT. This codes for CASSFRVEDTDTQYF. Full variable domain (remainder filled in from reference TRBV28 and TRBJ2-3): DVKVTQSSRYLVKRTGEKVFLECVQDMDHENMFWYRQDPGLGLRLIYFSYDVKMKEKGDIPEGYSVSREKKERFSLILESASTNQTSMYLCASSFRVEDTDTQYFGPGTRLTVL.

The CDR3 reads CASSLYLAGGTDTQYF. CDR3 nucleotide sequence: TGTGCCAGCAGTTTATACCTAGCGGGGGGCACAGATACGCAGTATTTT. The rearrangement links TRBV27 to TRBJ2-3; 10 bases are shared with TRBD2. CDR1 MNHEY and CDR2 SMNVEV come from the germline V gene (reference sequence). Losses at the gene ends were 1 base for V and 1 base for J; bases not matched to a gene: 2. There are 16 residues in the CDR3.

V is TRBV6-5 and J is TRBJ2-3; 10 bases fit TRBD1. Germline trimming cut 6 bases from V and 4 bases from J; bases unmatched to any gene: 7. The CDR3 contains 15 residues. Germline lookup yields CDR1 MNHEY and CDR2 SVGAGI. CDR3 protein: CASRRQGARPDTQYF. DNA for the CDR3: TGTGCCAGCAGGCGACAGGGGGCTCGGCCAGATACGCAGTATTTT.

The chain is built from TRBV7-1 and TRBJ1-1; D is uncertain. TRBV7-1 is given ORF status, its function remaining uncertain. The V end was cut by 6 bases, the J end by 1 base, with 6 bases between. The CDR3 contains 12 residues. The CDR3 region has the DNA TGTGCCAGCAGTAAGGGGAACACTGAAGCTTTCTTT. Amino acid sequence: CASSKGNTEAFF.

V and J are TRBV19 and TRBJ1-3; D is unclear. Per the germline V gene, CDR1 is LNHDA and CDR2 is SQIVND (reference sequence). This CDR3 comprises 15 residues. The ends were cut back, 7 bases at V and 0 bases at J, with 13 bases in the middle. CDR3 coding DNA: TGTGCCAGTATGGTGACCGAGAGCTCTGGAAACACCATATATTTT. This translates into CASMVTESSGNTIYF.